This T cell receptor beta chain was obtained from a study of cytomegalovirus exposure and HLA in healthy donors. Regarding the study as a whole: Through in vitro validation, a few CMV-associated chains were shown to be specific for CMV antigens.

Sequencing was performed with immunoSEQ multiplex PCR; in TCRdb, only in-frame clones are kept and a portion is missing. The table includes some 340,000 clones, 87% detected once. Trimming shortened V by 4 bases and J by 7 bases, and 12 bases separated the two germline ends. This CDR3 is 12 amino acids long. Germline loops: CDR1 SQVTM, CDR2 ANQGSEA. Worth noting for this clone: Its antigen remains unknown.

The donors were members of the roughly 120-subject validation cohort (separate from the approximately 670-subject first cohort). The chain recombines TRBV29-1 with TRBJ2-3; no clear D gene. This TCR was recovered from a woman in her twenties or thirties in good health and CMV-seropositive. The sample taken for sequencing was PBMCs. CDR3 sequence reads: CSVGESVNTQYF. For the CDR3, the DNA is TGCAGCGTTGGCGAGTCGGTAAATACGCAGTATTTT.